The 5 T cell receptor beta chains listed next were all sequenced from one sample in a study of shared clonotypes between healthy human individuals. It was CD45RO-negative cells, positively selected for CCR7, that made up naive CD8 cells, with terminally differentiated effector memory CD45RA+ cells excluded. Profiling relied on immunoSEQ multiplex PCR, and the TCRdb table lists in-frame clones only, not all of them. The data show around 2,000,000 clones, about 95% seen once. Source material: naive CD8+ T cells sorted from blood. Receptors were obtained from a man aged 18 to 29 in good health.

With regard to this clone: Additional DNA sequences in this sample encode the identical CDR3. The gene calls are TRBV5-6 and TRBJ2-7; D is ambiguous. The CDR3 contains 13 residues. Germline-derived CDR1 and CDR2 are SGHDT and YYEEEE. V was cut by 0 bases and J by 4 bases, with 8 bases left in between. The CDR3 DNA sequence: TGTGCCAGCAGCTTGGGGGCAGCTTACGAGCAGTACTTC. The encoded protein is CASSLGAAYEQYF.

V is TRBV5-1 and J is TRBJ2-7, with 12 bases aligning to TRBD1. CDR1 and CDR2 from the germline V gene are SGHRS and YFSETQ. The CDR3 totals 18 residues. The V and J ends lost 0 bases and 3 bases, in that order; junction bases with no gene match: 10. The DNA for the CDR3 is TGCGCCAGCAGCTTGGTGGGACAGGGGGCAATGGTCAGCTACGAGCAGTACTTC. Protein: CASSLVGQGAMVSYEQYF.

V usage is TRBV19 and J usage is TRBJ2-2; tentative D call: TRBD2 (6 bases). The V gene lost 8 bases and the J gene lost 4 bases, with 14 bases spanning the gap. CDR3 length equals 14 residues. CDR1 is LNHDA and CDR2 is SQIVND in the germline V gene (reference sequence). CDR3 nucleotides: TGTGCCAGTTCTGACTTGGGGGGCACCGGGGAGCTGTTTTTT. It codes for CASSDLGGTGELFF.

V and J are TRBV6-5 and TRBJ1-1; perhaps TRBD1 as D (5 bases). The V and J ends lost 0 bases and 11 bases respectively, with 13 bases between them. The CDR3 runs 13 residues. The V gene's germline CDR1 is MNHEY and CDR2 SVGAGI. The CDR3, as DNA: TGTGCCAGCAGTTACTCATCGGGGGTCGGGGCTTTCTTT. This gives the protein CASSYSSGVGAFF.

This chain uses TRBV11-2 with TRBJ2-7, with TRBD2 matching 9 bases. Germline loops: CDR1 SGHAT, CDR2 FQNNGV. The junction had 9 bases not matched to a gene; V was cut back by 1 base and J by 5 bases. This CDR3 has 16 residues. The CDR3 DNA is TGTGCCAGCAGCTTAGGAAATCCGGGACTAGCCAACGAGCAGTACTTC. Protein sequence: CASSLGNPGLANEQYF.